This T cell receptor (beta chain) was documented in a study of blood T cells in healthy people across ages. Study-wide findings and caveats: CMV status of donors was unknown, possibly confounding expanded clonotype changes.

Notes on this clonotype: Its antigen is currently unknown. At one boundary the junction diverges from the germline segment, which might be a read error.

It was with a sample-barcoded 5' primer and a J-beta primer mix that a second PCR of about 6 to 12 cycles was run. Carrying 12 random nucleotides, a template-switch adaptor labeled each individual cDNA molecule. TCRdb analysed the 5' RACE reads with MiXCR anew, one entry per CDR3 protein. Counted here are hundreds of thousands of distinct CDR3 sequences, 55% to 70% occurring once; the ten biggest clones make up 22%. Germline CDR1 MNHEY, CDR2 SVGAGI. This CDR3 comprises 14 residues. Sequenced sample: blood. The rearrangement links TRBV6-5 to TRBJ1-5, with 7 bases aligning to TRBD1. The clonotype was recovered from a man aged 25 to 45 in good health. CDR3 sequence reads: CASSPTGLNQPQHF. CDR3 in DNA: TGTGCCAGCAGTCCGACAGGGCTTAATCAGCCTCAGCATTTT.